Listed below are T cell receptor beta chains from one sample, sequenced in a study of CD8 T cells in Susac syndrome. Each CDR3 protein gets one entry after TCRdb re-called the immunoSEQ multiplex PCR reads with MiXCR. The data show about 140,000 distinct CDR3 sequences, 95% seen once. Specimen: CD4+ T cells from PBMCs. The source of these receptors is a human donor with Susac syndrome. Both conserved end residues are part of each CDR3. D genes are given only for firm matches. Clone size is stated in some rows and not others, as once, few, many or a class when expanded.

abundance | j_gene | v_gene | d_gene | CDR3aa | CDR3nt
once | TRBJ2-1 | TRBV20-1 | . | CSGTGGHYNEQFF | TGCAGTGGTACGGGGGGCCACTACAATGAGCAGTTCTTC
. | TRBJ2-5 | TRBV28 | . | CASSLPGARETQYF | TGTGCCAGCAGTTTACCGGGGGCGAGGGAGACCCAGTACTTC
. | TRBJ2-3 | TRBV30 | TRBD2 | CARSGTSGGATDTQYF | TGTGCCAGATCAGGGACTAGCGGGGGGGCCACAGATACGCAGTATTTT
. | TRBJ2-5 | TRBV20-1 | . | CSAHRAPPAQYF | TGCAGTGCTCACCGGGCTCCTCCGGCCCAGTACTTC
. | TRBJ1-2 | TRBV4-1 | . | CASSQDQGLYGYTF | TGCGCCAGCAGCCAAGATCAGGGTCTGTATGGCTACACCTTC
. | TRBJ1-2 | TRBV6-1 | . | CASSSTAYGYTF | TGTGCCAGCAGTTCGACAGCGTATGGCTACACCTTC
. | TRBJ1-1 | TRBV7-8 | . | CASSLVRAENTEAFF | TGTGCCAGCAGCTTAGTGCGGGCAGAGAACACTGAAGCTTTCTTT
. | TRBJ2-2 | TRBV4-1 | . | CASSLQGSGELFF | TGCGCCAGCAGCCTACAGGGTTCCGGGGAGCTGTTTTTT
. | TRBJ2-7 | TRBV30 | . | CAWSESAYEQYF | TGTGCCTGGAGTGAGTCAGCCTACGAGCAGTACTTC
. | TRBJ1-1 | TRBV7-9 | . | CASSLSLNVEPEAFF | TGTGCCAGCAGCTTATCGCTCAATGTCGAACCTGAAGCTTTCTTT
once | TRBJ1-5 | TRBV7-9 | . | CASSPLGNQPQHF | TGTGCCAGCAGCCCTCTTGGCAATCAGCCCCAGCATTTT
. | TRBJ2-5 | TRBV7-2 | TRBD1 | CASSLYGTVQETQYF | TGTGCCAGCAGCTTATACGGGACAGTACAAGAGACCCAGTACTTC
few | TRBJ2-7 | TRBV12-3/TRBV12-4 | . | CASSPGISYEQYF | TGTGCCAGCAGTCCCGGGATTTCCTACGAGCAGTACTTC
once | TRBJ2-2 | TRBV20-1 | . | CSAPQGWDTGELFF | TGCAGTGCTCCTCAGGGGTGGGATACCGGGGAGCTGTTTTTT
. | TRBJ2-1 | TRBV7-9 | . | CASSLVGGDEQFF | TGTGCCAGCAGCTTAGTGGGGGGTGATGAGCAGTTCTTC
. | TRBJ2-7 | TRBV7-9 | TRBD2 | CASSMTGLADYEQYF | TGTGCCAGCAGCATGACGGGACTAGCGGACTACGAGCAGTACTTC
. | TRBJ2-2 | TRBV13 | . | CASSLVGPGSNTGELFF | TGTGCCAGCAGCTTAGTGGGTCCGGGAAGTAACACCGGGGAGCTGTTTTTT
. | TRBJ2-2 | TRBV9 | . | CASSVSAVTGELFF | TGTGCCAGCAGCGTATCAGCGGTAACCGGGGAGCTGTTTTTT
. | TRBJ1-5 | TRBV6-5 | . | CASSSRGGHQPQHF | TGTGCCAGCAGTTCACGGGGGGGGCATCAGCCCCAGCATTTT
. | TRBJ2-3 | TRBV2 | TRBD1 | CASSYRRGRSTDTQYF | TGTGCCAGCAGTTATCGAAGGGGGCGAAGCACAGATACGCAGTATTTT
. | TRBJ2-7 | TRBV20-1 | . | CSARVRDRSQEQYF | TGCAGTGCTAGAGTCCGGGACCGCTCTCAGGAGCAGTACTTC
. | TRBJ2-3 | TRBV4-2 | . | CASQGGLYTDTQYF | TGTGCCAGCCAAGGGGGACTATACACAGATACGCAGTATTTT
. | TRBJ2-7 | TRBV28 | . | CASSIGPYEQYF | TGTGCCAGCAGCATCGGGCCCTACGAGCAGTACTTC
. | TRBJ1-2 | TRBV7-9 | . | CASSTRQDLYGYTF | TGTGCCAGCAGCACCAGACAGGACCTATATGGCTACACCTTC
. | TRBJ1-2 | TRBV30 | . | CAWSGGRDYGYTF | TGTGCCTGGAGTGGGGGCAGGGACTATGGCTACACCTTC
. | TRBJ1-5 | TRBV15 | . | CATSRDRGNQPQHF | TGTGCCACCAGCAGAGATAGGGGAAATCAGCCCCAGCATTTT
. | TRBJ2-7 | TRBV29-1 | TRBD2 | CSVAGGRGRFDEQYF | TGCAGCGTTGCCGGGGGGAGAGGACGCTTCGACGAGCAGTACTTC
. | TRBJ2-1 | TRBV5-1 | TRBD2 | CASSLAETSGPQFF | TGCGCCAGCAGCTTGGCCGAGACTAGCGGACCGCAGTTCTTC
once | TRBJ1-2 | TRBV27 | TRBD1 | CASSPRDRGPSGYTF | TGTGCCAGCAGTCCTCGGGACAGGGGGCCGTCTGGCTACACCTTC
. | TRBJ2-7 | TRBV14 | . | CASQGGGRYEQYF | TGTGCCAGCCAGGGGGGGGGCCGCTACGAGCAGTACTTC
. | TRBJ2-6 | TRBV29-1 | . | CSVARDTDSGANVLTF | TGCAGCGTGGCCCGGGACACCGACTCTGGGGCCAACGTCCTGACTTTC
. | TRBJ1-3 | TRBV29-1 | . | CSVGHAGNTIYF | TGCAGCGTGGGACACGCCGGAAACACCATATATTTT
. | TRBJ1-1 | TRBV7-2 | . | CASSPDSGGLGGAFF | TGTGCCAGCAGCCCTGACTCGGGGGGGCTCGGCGGAGCTTTCTTT
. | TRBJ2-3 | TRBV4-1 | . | CASSQGEMRTDTQYF | TGCGCCAGCAGCCAAGGGGAAATGCGCACAGATACGCAGTATTTT
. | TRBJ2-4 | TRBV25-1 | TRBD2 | CASSEEAGGGDIQYF | TGTGCCAGCAGTGAAGAGGCGGGGGGCGGGGACATTCAGTACTTC
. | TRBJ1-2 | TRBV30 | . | CAWSANNYGYTF | TGTGCCTGGAGTGCGAACAACTATGGCTACACCTTC
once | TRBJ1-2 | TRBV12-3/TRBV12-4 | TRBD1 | CASSLDGTVYGYTF | TGTGCCAGCAGTTTAGACGGGACAGTCTATGGCTACACCTTC
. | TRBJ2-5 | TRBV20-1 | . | CSARGLAVQETQYF | TGCAGTGCTAGAGGGCTAGCAGTTCAAGAGACCCAGTACTTC
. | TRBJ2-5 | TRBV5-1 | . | CASSKERGSRETQYF | TGCGCCAGCAGCAAAGAAAGGGGAAGTCGAGAGACCCAGTACTTC
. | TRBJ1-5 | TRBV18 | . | CASSTGFNQPQHF | TGTGCCAGCTCCACAGGATTCAATCAGCCCCAGCATTTT
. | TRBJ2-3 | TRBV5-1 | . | CASSSRSGPLTDTQYF | TGCGCCAGCAGCTCCCGGTCCGGACCTTTAACAGATACGCAGTATTTT
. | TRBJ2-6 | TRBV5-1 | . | CASSLPRYSGANVLTF | TGCGCCAGCAGCCTACCGCGTTACTCTGGGGCCAACGTCCTGACTTTC
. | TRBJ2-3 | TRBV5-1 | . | CASSAETKNTQYF | TGCGCCAGCAGCGCCGAGACGAAAAATACGCAGTATTTT
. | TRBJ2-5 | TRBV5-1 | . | CASSLAPMGGQETQYF | TGCGCCAGCAGCTTGGCTCCTATGGGGGGACAAGAGACCCAGTACTTC
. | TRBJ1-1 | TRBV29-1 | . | CSVSRGAEAFF | TGCAGCGTTTCCCGCGGGGCTGAAGCTTTCTTT
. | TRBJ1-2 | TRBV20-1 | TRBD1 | CTPRQGGDYGYTF | TGCACCCCTCGGCAAGGGGGCGACTATGGCTACACCTTC
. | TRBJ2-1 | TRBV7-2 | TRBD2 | CASSLESGGSYNEQFF | TGTGCCAGCAGCTTAGAGTCGGGAGGGTCCTACAATGAGCAGTTCTTC
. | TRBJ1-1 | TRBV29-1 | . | CSVESGVGQAFF | TGCAGCGTTGAGTCAGGGGTTGGTCAAGCTTTCTTT
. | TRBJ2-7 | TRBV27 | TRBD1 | CASRSNRGHEQYF | TGTGCCAGCAGAAGCAACAGGGGTCACGAGCAGTACTTC
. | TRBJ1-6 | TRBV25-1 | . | CASSESGPGGNSPLHF | TGTGCCAGCAGTGAATCCGGGCCCGGAGGGAATTCACCCCTCCACTTT
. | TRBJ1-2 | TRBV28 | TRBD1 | CASSSGTGRFYGYTF | TGTGCCAGCAGTTCCGGGACAGGGAGGTTCTATGGCTACACCTTC
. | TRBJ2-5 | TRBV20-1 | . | CSTRGVAVTFSETQYF | TGCAGTACCAGGGGGGTAGCGGTTACCTTCAGTGAGACCCAGTACTTC
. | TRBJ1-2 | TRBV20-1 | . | CSAPPTWVDAF | TGCAGTGCCCCCCCGACGTGGGTTGACGCCTTC